This T cell receptor (beta chain) was captured by sequencing in a study of blood T cell repertoires in COVID-19. Study summary: Samples came from the United States, Italy and Spain, spanning acute and convalescent COVID-19. In each case, the material was cDNA or gDNA derived from T cells, B-cell-depleted T cells, or PBMCs.

Method: immunoSEQ multiplex PCR; TCRdb's copy keeps in-frame clones and lacks some. Here the sample spans about 180,000 clones, around 80% being singletons. Germline assignment: CDR1 SEHNR and CDR2 FQNEAQ (reference sequence). With 5 bases removed from V and 5 bases from J, the gap between germline ends came to 10 bases. The CDR3 length is 12 residues. The sequence came from a woman aged 80 or over with COVID-19, enrolled during active disease. The chain combines TRBV7-9 with TRBJ2-7; a possible D gene is TRBD1 (5 bases). The specimen sequenced was peripheral blood. CDR3 bases: TGTGCCAGCAGCACGACAGTCCACGAGCAGTACTTC. As protein: CASSTTVHEQYF.